These 9 T cell receptor beta chains share one sample of origin, sequenced in a study of blood T cell repertoires in COVID-19. Measured with immunoSEQ multiplex PCR; TCRdb has only the in-frame clones, and not every one. Here the sample spans 20,000 to 30,000 clones, roughly 71% being singletons. Sequenced material: peripheral blood. The receptors here all came from an elderly man with active or convalescent COVID-19.

The chain uses TRBV18 and TRBJ1-2, with 11 positions matching TRBD1. Germline CDR1 KGHSH, CDR2 LQKENI. This CDR3 comprises 16 residues. J lost 7 bases, V lost 5 bases, and 12 bases had no gene match. In DNA, the CDR3 is TGTGCCAGCTCAGTCAAACCGGGACAGGGGGTCGGTGGCTACACCTTC. This translates into CASSVKPGQGVGGYTF. The complete variable domain, with remaining parts taken from reference TRBV18 and TRBJ1-2, reads NAGVMQNPRHLVRRRGQEARLRCSPMKGHSHVYWYRQLPEEGLKFMVYLQKENIIDESGMPKERFSAEFPKEGPSILRIQQVVRGDSAAYFCASSVKPGQGVGGYTFGSGTRLTVV.

The chain combines TRBV27 with TRBJ2-5; 11 bases map to TRBD2. CDR3 size: 17 residues. With 5 bases clipped from V and 1 base from J, the junction kept 9 bases outside the gene matches. Germline CDR1 is MNHEY and CDR2 is SMNVEV (reference sequence). The CDR3 sequence is CASSLIYSGGAQETQYF. The CDR3 nucleotides are TGTGCCAGCAGTCTTATATATAGCGGGGGGGCCCAAGAGACCCAGTACTTC.

The chain recombines TRBV5-8 with TRBJ2-7; TRBD1 matches at 7 bases. CDR3 length: 16 residues. Trimming cost V 0 bases and J 1 base; bases outside gene matches: 7. CDR1 and CDR2 (germline): SGHTS, YDEGEE. CDR3 coding DNA: TGTGCCAGCAGCTTGGGACAGGGAATCATGTCCTACGAGCAGTACTTC. Protein sequence: CASSLGQGIMSYEQYF.

This chain connects TRBV7-9 to TRBJ1-2; 8 bases match TRBD1. V lost 5 bases and J lost 2; bases outside the gene matches: 7. The CDR3 consists of 15 residues. CDR1 is SEHNR and CDR2 is FQNEAQ in the germline V gene (reference sequence). The CDR3 sequence: CASSLVQGENYGYTF. The CDR3 bases are TGTGCCAGCAGCCTCGTACAGGGGGAAAACTATGGCTACACCTTC. Based on the CDR3 plus reference TRBV7-9 and TRBJ1-2, the full variable domain is DTGVSQNPRHKITKRGQNVTFRCDPISEHNRLYWYRQTLGQGPEFLTYFQNEAQLEKSRLLSDRFSAERPKGSFSTLEIQRTEQGDSAMYLCASSLVQGENYGYTFGSGTRLTVV.

For the CDR3, the DNA is TGTGCCAGCGGGGAGGGTCACACTGAAGCTTTCTTT. It specifies CASGEGHTEAFF. The chain carries TRBV2 and TRBJ1-1, with D unclear. The CDR3 is 12 amino acids. The V end lost 8 bases, the J end lost 3 bases, and 10 bases lay between the germline ends. Germline CDR1 SNHLY, CDR2 FYNNEI.

The chain employs TRBV5-8 and TRBJ2-1; TRBD1 aligns across 7 bases. The ends lost 4 bases at V and 5 bases at J; junction bases unmatched: 6. The length of the CDR3 is 14 residues. Germline loops: CDR1 SGHTS, CDR2 YDEGEE. CDR3 region: CASSPRQGNNEQFF. The CDR3 DNA reads as TGTGCCAGCAGCCCAAGACAGGGTAACAATGAGCAGTTCTTC.

This chain joins TRBV6-2 or TRBV6-3 and TRBJ2-1; a weak D match, TRBD2 (5 bases). The germline V gene has CDR1 MNHEY and CDR2 SVGEGT. V dropped 4 bases and J dropped 0 bases, with 10 bases sitting between them. The CDR3 is 15 amino acids. In DNA form, the CDR3 reads TGTGCCAGCAGTTCCCTAGGAGGCTCCTACAATGAGCAGTTCTTC. It translates to CASSSLGGSYNEQFF.

V gene TRBV7-9 combines with J gene TRBJ1-1; D might be TRBD1 (6 bases). This CDR3 comprises 10 residues. Trimming took 11 bases from V and 4 from J, leaving 8 bases between them. Germline V gene data show CDR1 as SEHNR and CDR2 as FQNEAQ (reference sequence). Here the CDR3 reads CALGGTEAFF. CDR3 nucleotide sequence: TGTGCCCTAGGGGGCACTGAAGCTTTCTTT.

This clone was found a few times. The rearrangement uses TRBV4-3 and TRBJ2-1; D not certain. Germline V lookup: CDR1 LGHNA, CDR2 YSLEER. Trimming stripped 0 bases from V and 10 bases from J, with 16 bases between. The CDR3 loop spans 15 amino acids. As DNA, the CDR3 is TGCGCCAGCAGCCAAGATAGGTCCCAGCGTAACGAGCAGTTCTTC. It translates to CASSQDRSQRNEQFF.